Given below is one TCR beta chain in context. As yet, its antigen is unknown. Germline values: CDR1 DFQATT, CDR2 SNEGSKA (reference sequence). V lost 5 bases, J lost 2 bases, and 10 bases stayed unmatched. The CDR3 runs 18 residues. This entry belongs to a study of CD8 T cells in ankylosing spondylitis. TCRdb re-called the 5' RACE reads through MiXCR, storing one row per CDR3 protein. The sample has approximately 250,000 distinct CDR3 sequences, roughly a quarter seen once; the top ten hold 0.6% to 0.75%. Overall study findings and caveats: CD8+ cells made up the disease-linked clones, which were relatively rare in peripheral blood.

This chain joins TRBV20-1 and TRBJ2-3; 16 bases align to TRBD2. Material for sequencing was blood, either unsorted or a sorted T cell fraction (not recorded which). The receptor was isolated from a male donor with ankylosing spondylitis or in good health (not recorded which). The CDR3 spells CSAPDPGLAGGDTDTQYF. The CDR3 nucleotides are TGCAGTGCTCCGGATCCGGGACTAGCGGGGGGGGACACAGATACGCAGTATTTT.